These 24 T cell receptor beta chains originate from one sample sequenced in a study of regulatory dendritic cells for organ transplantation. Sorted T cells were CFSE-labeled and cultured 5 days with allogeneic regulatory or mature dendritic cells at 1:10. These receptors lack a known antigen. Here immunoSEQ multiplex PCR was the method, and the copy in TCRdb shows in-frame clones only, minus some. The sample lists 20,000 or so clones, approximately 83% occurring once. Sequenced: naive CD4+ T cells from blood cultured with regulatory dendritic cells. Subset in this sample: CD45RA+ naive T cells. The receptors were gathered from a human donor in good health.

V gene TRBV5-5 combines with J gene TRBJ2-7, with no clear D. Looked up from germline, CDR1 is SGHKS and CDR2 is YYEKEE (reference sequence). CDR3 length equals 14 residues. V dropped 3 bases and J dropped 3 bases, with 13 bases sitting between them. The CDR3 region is CASSSQPAYYEQYF. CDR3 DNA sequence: TGTGCCAGCAGCTCACAACCGGCTTACTACGAGCAGTACTTC.

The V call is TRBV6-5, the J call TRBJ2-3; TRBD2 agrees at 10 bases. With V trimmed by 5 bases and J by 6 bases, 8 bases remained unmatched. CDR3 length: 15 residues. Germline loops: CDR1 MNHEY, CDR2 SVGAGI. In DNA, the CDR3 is TGTGCCAGCAGTCCCGGAGCGGGAGGGCCTGATACGCAGTATTTT. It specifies CASSPGAGGPDTQYF.

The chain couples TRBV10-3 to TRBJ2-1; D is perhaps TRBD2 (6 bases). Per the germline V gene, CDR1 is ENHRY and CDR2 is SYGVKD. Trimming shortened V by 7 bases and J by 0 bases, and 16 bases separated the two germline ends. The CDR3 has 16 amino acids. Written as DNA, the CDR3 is TGTGCCATCAAGGGGTCGGGGGAACGCTCCTACAATGAGCAGTTCTTC. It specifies CAIKGSGERSYNEQFF.

CDR3 region: CASSTGGGTRTATEAFF. CDR3 nucleotides: TGTGCCAGCAGCACCGGGGGGGGAACGCGGACGGCCACTGAAGCTTTCTTT. The chain couples TRBV14 to TRBJ1-1; TRBD1 is a possible D gene (5 bases). V lost 5 bases, J lost 4 bases, and 23 bases lay in between. The CDR3 totals 17 residues. Germline loops: CDR1 SGHDN, CDR2 FVKESK.

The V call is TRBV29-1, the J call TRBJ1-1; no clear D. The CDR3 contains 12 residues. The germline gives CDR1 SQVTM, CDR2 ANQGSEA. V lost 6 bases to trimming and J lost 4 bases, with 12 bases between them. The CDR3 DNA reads TGCAGCGTGGCCGGGTTTAGCACTGAAGCTTTCTTT. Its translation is CSVAGFSTEAFF. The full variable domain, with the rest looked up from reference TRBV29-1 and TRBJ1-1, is SAVISQKPSRDICQRGTSLTIQCQVDSQVTMMFWYRQQPGQSLTLIATANQGSEATYESGFVIDKFPISRPNLTFSTLTVSNMSPEDSSIYLCSVAGFSTEAFFGQGTRLTVV.

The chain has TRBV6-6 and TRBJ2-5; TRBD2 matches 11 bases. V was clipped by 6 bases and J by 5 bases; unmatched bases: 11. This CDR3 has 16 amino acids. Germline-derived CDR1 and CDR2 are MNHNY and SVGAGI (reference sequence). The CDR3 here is CASRMGGLAVTETQYF. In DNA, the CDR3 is TGTGCCAGCAGAATGGGGGGACTAGCGGTGACGGAGACCCAGTACTTC.

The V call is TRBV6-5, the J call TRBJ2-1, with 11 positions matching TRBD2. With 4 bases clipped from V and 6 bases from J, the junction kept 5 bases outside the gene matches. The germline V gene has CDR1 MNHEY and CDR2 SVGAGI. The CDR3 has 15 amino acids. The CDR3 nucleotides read TGTGCCAGCAGTTTTTTAACTAGCGGGGGCAATGAGCAGTTCTTC. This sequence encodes CASSFLTSGGNEQFF.

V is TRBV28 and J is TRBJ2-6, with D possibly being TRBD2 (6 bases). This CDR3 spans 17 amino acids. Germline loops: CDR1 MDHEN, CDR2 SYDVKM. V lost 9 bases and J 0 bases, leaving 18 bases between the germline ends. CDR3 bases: TGTGCCAGTCACAACGCTTTGGGGGGCTCTGGGGCCAACGTCCTGACTTTC. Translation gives CASHNALGGSGANVLTF.

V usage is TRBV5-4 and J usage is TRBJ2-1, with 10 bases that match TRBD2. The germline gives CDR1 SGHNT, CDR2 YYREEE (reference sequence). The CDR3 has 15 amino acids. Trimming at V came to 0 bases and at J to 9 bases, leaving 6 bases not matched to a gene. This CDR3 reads CASSLASGGAREQFF. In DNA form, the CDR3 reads TGTGCCAGCAGCTTGGCAAGCGGGGGGGCCCGTGAGCAGTTCTTC.

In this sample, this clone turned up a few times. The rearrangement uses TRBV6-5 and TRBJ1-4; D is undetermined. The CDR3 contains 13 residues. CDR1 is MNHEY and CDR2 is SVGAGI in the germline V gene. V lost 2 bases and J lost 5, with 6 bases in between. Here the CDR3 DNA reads TGTGCCAGCAGTTACGGGCGAAATGAAAAACTGTTTTTT. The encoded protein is CASSYGRNEKLFF.

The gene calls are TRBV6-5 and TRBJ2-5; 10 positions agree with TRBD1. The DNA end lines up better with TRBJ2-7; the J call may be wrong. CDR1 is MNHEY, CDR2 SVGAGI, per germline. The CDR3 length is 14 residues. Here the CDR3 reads CASSAGQGAYEQYF. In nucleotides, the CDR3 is TGTGCCAGCAGCGCCGGACAGGGGGCCTACGAGCAGTACTTC.

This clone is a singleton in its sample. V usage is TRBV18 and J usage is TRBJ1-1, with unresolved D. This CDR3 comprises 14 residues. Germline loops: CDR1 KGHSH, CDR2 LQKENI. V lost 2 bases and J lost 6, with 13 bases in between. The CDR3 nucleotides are TGTGCCAGCTCACCAGGTTTGAGGGTGGCTGAAGCTTTCTTT. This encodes CASSPGLRVAEAFF. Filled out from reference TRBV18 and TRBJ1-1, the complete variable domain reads NAGVMQNPRHLVRRRGQEARLRCSPMKGHSHVYWYRQLPEEGLKFMVYLQKENIIDESGMPKERFSAEFPKEGPSILRIQQVVRGDSAAYFCASSPGLRVAEAFFGQGTRLTVV.

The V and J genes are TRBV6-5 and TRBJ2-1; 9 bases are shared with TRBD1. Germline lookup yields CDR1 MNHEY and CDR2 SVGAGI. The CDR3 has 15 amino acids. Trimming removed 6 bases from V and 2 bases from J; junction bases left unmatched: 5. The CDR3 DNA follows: TGTGCCAGCAGCCGGGACAGGGCGACCTACAATGAGCAGTTCTTC. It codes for CASSRDRATYNEQFF.

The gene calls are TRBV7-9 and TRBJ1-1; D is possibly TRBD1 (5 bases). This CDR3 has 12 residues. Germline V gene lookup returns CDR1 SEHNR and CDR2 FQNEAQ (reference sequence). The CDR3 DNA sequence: TGTGGAAAGGGACTTTCGAACACTGAAGCTTTCTTT. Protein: CGKGLSNTEAFF.

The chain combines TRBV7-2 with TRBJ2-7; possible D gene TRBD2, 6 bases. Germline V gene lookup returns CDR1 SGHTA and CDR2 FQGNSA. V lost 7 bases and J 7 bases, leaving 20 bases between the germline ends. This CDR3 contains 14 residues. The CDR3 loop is CASNFGRDSGEQYF. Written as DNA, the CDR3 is TGTGCCAGCAACTTCGGTCGGGATAGCGGTGAGCAGTACTTC.

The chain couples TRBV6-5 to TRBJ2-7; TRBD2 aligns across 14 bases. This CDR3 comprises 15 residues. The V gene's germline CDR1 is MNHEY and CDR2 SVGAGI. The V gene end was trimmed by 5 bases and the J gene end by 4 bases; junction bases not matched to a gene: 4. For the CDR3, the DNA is TGTGCCAGCAGTGGGACTAGCGGGAGCTCTTACGAGCAGTACTTC. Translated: CASSGTSGSSYEQYF.

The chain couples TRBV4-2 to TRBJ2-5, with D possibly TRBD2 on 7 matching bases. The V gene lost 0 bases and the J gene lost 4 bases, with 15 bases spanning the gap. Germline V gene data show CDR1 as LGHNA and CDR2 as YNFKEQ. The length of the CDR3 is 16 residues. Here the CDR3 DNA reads TGTGCCAGCAGCCAAGATTCGGTGGGGGGGCGAGAGACCCAGTACTTC. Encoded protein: CASSQDSVGGRETQYF.

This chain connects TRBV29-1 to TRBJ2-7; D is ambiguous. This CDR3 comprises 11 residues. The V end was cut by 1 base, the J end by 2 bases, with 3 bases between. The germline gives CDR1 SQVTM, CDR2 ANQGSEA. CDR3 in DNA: TGCAGCGTTGAAGGAACCTACGAGCAGTACTTC. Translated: CSVEGTYEQYF.

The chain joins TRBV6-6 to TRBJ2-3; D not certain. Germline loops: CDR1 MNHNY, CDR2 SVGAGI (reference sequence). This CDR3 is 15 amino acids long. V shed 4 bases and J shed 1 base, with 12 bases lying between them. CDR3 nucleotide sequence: TGTGCCAGCAGTTCGGCCCAGACCGGCACAGATACGCAGTATTTT. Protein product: CASSSAQTGTDTQYF.

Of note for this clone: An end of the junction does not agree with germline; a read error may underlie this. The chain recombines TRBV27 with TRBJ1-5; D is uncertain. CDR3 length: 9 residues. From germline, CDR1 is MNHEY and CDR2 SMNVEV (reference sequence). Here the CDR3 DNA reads TGTGCCAGCAAGGCCGCTCGGTATTTT. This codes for CASKAARYF.

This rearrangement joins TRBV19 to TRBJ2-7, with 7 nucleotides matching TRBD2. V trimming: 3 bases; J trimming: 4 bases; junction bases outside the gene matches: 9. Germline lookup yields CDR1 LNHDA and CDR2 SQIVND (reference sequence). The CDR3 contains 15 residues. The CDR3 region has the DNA TGTGCCAGTAGTATCGTGTCGGCGGGGGATTACGAGCAGTACTTC. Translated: CASSIVSAGDYEQYF.

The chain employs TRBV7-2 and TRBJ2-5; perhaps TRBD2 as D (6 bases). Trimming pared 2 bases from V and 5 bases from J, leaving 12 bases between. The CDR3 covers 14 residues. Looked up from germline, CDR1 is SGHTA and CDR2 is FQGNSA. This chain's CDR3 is CASSLRLAQETQYF. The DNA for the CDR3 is TGTGCCAGCAGCTTACGGCTAGCGCAGGAGACCCAGTACTTC.

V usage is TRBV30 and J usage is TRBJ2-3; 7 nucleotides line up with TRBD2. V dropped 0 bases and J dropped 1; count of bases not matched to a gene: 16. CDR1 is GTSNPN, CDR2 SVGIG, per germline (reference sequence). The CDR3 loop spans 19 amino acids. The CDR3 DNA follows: TGTGCCTGGAGTGTAATTCGGGGGAGGGATCCCCCGGGCACAGATACGCAGTATTTT. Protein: CAWSVIRGRDPPGTDTQYF.

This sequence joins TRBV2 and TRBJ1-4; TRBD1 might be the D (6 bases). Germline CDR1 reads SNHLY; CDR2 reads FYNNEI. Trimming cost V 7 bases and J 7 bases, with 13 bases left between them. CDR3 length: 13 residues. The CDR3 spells CASTQGWGEKLFF. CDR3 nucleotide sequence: TGTGCCAGCACCCAGGGGTGGGGTGAAAAACTGTTTTTT.